The clone carrying this TCR beta chain showed up just a few times. Its antigen is not known. The germline V and J ends were trimmed by 3 bases and 0 bases, with 6 bases remaining between them. The CDR3 is made up of 14 amino acids. Germline V gene sequence: CDR1 LNHNV, CDR2 YYDKDF (reference sequence). The data derive from a study of CD8 T cells in ankylosing spondylitis. Study-wide results and limits: Characteristic of ankylosing spondylitis blood, it appeared, was a TCR beta motif comprising several highly homologous variants.

MiXCR, applied by TCRdb to the 5' RACE reads, yields one record per CDR3 protein. The data hold hundreds of thousands of distinct CDR3 sequences, with approximately 12% observed a single time. The receptor was isolated from a male donor with ankylosing spondylitis. This chain uses TRBV15 with TRBJ1-5; D gene unclear. Sequencing was carried out using blood, either unsorted or a sorted T cell fraction (not recorded which). CDR3 in amino acids: CATSRLYSNQPQHF. CDR3 bases: TGTGCCACCAGCAGGCTTTATAGCAATCAGCCCCAGCATTTT. Variable domain in full (rest from reference TRBV15 and TRBJ1-5): DAMVIQNPRYQVTQFGKPVTLSCSQTLNHNVMYWYQQKSSQAPKLLFHYYDKDFNNEADTPDNFQSRRPNTSFCFLDIRSPGLGDTAMYLCATSRLYSNQPQHFGDGTRLSIL.